The present entry profiles one T cell receptor (beta chain) with its context. Its antigen is not identified. CDR3 length: 12 amino acids. V lost 3 bases, J lost 4 bases, and 0 bases stayed unmatched. CDR1 SGHRS and CDR2 YFSETQ come from the germline V gene. The data belong to a study of cytomegalovirus exposure and HLA in healthy donors. General study findings and limits: Earlier analysis yielded a pattern in which most TCR beta V segments were productive about 87% or about 30% of the time. An analysis was carried out at a later point. It showed that HLA-associated TCR beta chains were more clonally expanded than equally common non-associated chains. Usually a TCR sequence was rare, but some public TCRs were found in many donors.

With 60 Vbeta and 13 Jbeta primers, the PCR was carried out. Measured with immunoSEQ multiplex PCR; TCRdb has only the in-frame clones, and not every one. The sample has around 200,000 clones; 75% to 85% are singletons. V gene TRBV5-1 combines with J gene TRBJ2-7, with TRBD1 matching over 8 bases. Sequenced material: PBMCs. The sequence came from a boy younger than 18 in good health and CMV-seronegative. This CDR3 is CASSWDRYEQYF. The CDR3 coding sequence is TGCGCCAGCAGCTGGGACAGGTACGAGCAGTACTTC.